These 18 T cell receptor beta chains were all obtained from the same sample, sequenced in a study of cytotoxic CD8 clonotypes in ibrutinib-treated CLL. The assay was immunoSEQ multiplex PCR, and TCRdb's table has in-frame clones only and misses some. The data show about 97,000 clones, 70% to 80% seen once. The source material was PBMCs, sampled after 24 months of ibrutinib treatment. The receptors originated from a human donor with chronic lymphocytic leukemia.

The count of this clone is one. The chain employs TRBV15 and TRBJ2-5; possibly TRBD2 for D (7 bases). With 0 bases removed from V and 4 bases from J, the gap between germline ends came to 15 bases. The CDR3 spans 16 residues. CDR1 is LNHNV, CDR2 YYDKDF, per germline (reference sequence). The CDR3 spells CATSRDSRGAGETQYF. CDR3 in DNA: TGTGCCACCAGCAGAGATAGCCGGGGGGCAGGAGAGACCCAGTACTTC.

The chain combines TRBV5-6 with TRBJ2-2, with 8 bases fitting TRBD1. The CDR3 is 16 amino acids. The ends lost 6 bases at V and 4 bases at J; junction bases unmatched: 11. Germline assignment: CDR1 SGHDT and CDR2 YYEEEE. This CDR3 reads CASTKLPGGGTGELFF. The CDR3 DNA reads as TGTGCCAGCACAAAGCTTCCAGGGGGCGGCACCGGGGAGCTGTTTTTT.

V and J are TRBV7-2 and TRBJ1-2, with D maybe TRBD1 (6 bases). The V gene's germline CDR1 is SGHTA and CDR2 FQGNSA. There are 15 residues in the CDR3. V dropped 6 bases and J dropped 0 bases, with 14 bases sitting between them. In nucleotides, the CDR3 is TGTGCCAGCAGGCTGGCGACAGGAGCTAACTATGGCTACACCTTC. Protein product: CASRLATGANYGYTF.

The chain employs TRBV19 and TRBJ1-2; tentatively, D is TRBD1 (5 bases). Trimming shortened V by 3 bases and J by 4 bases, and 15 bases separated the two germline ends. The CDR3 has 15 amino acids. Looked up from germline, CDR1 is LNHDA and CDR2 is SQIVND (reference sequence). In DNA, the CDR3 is TGTGCCAGTAGTATTTCCTCGACAGCTACCTATGGCTACACCTTC. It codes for CASSISSTATYGYTF.

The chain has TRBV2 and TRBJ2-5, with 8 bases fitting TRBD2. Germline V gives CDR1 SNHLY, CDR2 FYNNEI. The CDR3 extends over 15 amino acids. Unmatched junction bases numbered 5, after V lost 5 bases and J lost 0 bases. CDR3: CASSPPGGHQETQYF. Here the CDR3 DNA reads TGTGCCAGCAGTCCCCCGGGGGGGCACCAAGAGACCCAGTACTTC.

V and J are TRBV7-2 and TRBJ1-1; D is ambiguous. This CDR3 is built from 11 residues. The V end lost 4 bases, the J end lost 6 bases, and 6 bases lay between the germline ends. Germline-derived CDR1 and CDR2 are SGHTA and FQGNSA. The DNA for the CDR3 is TGTGCCAGCAGCTACTGGGCTGAAGCTTTCTTT. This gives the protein CASSYWAEAFF.

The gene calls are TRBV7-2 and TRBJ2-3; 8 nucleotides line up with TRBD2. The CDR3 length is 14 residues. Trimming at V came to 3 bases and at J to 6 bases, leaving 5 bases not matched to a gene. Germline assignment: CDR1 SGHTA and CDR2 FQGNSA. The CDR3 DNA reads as TGTGCCAGCAGCTTGTCGGGAGGGCACGATACGCAGTATTTT. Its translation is CASSLSGGHDTQYF.

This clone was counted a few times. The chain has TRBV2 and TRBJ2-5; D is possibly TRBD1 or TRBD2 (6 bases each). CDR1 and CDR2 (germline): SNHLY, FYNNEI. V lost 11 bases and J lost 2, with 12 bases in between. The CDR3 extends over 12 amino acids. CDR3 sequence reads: CAGGGGQETQYF. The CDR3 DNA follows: TGTGCCGGAGGGGGAGGACAAGAGACCCAGTACTTC.

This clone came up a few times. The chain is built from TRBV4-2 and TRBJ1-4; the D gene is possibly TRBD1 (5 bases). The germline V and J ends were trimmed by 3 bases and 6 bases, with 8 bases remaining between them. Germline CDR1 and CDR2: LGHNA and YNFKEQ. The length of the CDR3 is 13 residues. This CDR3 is CASSQGPDEKLFF. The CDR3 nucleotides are TGTGCCAGCAGCCAGGGACCCGATGAAAAACTGTTTTTT.

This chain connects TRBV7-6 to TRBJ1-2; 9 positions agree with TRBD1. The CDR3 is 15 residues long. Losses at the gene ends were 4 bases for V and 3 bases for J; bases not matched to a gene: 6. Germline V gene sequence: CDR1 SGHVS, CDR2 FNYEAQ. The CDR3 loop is CASSSTGGSDYGYTF. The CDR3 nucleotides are TGTGCCAGCAGCTCCACAGGGGGCTCGGACTATGGCTACACCTTC.

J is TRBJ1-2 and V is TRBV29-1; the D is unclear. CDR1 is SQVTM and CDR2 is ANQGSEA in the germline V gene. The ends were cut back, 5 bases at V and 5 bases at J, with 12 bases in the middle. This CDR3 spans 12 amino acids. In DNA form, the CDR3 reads TGCAGCGTTACAGCTCGTGGTTATGGCTACACCTTC. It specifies CSVTARGYGYTF.

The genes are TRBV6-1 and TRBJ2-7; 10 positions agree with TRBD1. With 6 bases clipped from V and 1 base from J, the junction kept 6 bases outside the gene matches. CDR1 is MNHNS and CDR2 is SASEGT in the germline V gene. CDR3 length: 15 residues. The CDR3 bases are TGTGCCAGCAGCCGACAGGGGGCTTCTTCCTACGAGCAGTACTTC. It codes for CASSRQGASSYEQYF.

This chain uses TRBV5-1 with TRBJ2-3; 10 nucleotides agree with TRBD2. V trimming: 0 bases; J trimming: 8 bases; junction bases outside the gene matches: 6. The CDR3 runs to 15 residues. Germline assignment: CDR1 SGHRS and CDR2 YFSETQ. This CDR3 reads CASSLGTSGEGTQYF. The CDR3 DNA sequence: TGCGCCAGCAGCTTGGGGACTAGCGGAGAGGGTACGCAGTATTTT.

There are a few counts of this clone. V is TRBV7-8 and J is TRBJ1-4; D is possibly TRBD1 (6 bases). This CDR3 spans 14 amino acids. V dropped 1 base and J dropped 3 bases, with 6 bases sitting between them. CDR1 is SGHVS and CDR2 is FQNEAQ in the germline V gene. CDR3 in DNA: TGTGCCAGCAGCTTAGGACAGGCTAATGAAAAACTGTTTTTT. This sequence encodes CASSLGQANEKLFF.

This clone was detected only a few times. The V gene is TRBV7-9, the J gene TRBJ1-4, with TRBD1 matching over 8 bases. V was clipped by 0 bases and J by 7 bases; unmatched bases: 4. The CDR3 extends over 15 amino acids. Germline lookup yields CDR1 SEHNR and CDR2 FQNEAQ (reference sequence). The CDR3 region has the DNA TGTGCCAGCAGCTTAGCTCAGGGGGCTTCTGAAAAACTGTTTTTT. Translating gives CASSLAQGASEKLFF.

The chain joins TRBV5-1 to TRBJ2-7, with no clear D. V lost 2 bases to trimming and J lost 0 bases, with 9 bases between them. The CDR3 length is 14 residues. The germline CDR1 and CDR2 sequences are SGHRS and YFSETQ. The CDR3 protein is CASSLQTSSYEQYF. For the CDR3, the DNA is TGCGCCAGCAGCTTACAGACGAGCTCCTACGAGCAGTACTTC.

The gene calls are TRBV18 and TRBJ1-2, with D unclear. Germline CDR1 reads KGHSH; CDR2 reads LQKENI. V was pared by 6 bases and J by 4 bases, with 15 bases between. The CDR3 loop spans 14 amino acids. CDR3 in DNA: TGTGCCAGCTCCCCGGCAAGTACTGGCTATGGCTACACCTTC. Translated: CASSPASTGYGYTF. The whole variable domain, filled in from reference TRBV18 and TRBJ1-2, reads NAGVMQNPRHLVRRRGQEARLRCSPMKGHSHVYWYRQLPEEGLKFMVYLQKENIIDESGMPKERFSAEFPKEGPSILRIQQVVRGDSAAYFCASSPASTGYGYTFGSGTRLTVV.

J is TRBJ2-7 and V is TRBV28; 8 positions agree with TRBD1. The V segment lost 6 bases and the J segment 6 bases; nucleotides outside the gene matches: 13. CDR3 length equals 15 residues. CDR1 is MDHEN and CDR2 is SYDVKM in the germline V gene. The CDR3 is CASRSSQTGAREQYF. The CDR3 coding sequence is TGTGCCAGCAGATCAAGCCAGACAGGGGCACGCGAGCAGTACTTC.